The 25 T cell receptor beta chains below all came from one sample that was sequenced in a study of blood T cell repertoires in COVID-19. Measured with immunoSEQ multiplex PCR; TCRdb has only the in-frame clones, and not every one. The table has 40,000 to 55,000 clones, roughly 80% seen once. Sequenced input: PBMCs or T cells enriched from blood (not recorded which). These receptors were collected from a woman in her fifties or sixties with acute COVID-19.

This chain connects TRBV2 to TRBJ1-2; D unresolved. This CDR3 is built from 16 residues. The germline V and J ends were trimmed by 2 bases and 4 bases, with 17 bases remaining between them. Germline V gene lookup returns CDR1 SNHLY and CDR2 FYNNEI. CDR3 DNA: TGTGCCAGCAGTGAAACGTTGCTAGGGAGGTTCTATGGCTACACCTTC. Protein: CASSETLLGRFYGYTF.

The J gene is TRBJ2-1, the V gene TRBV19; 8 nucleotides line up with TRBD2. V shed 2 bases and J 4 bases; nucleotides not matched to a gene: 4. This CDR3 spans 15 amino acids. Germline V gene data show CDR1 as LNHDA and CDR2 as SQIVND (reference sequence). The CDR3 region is CASSIYGGAYNEQFF. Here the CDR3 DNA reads TGTGCCAGTAGTATATACGGGGGGGCATACAATGAGCAGTTCTTC.

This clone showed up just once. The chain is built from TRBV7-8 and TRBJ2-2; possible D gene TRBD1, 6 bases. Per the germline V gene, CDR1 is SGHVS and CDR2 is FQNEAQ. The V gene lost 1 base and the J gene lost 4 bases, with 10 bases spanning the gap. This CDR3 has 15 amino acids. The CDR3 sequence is CASSLDRDLTGELFF. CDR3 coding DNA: TGTGCCAGCAGCTTAGACAGGGATCTCACCGGGGAGCTGTTTTTT.

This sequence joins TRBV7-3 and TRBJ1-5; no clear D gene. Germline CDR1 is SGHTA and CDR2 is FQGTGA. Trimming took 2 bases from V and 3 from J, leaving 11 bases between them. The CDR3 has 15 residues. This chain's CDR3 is CASSLCPGFNQPQHF. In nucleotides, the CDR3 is TGTGCCAGCAGCTTATGTCCAGGTTTCAATCAGCCCCAGCATTTT.

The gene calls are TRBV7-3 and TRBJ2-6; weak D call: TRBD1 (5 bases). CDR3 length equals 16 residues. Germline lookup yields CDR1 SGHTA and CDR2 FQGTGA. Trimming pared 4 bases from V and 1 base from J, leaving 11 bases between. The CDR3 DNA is TGTGCCAGCAGCTCGGAACCAGGGTCTGGGGCCAACGTCCTGACTTTC. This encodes CASSSEPGSGANVLTF.

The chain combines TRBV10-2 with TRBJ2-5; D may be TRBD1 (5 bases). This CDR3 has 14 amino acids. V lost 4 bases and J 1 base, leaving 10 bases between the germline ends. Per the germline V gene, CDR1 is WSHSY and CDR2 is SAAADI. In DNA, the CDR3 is TGCGCCAGCAGTGTCGGACATTCCCAAGAGACCCAGTACTTC. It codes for CASSVGHSQETQYF.

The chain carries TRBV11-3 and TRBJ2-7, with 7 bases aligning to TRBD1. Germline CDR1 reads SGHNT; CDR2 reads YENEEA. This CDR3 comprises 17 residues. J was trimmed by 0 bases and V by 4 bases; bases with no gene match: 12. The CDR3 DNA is TGTGCCAGCAGCTCTCGGGTGGGACAGCGATTCTCCTACGAGCAGTACTTC. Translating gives CASSSRVGQRFSYEQYF.

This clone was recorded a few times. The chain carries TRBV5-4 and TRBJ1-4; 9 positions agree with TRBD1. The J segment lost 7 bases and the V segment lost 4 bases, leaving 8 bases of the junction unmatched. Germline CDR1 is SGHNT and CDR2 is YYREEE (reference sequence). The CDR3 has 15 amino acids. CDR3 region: CASSVRQGGREKLFF. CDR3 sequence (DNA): TGTGCCAGCAGCGTCCGACAGGGGGGTCGTGAAAAACTGTTTTTT.

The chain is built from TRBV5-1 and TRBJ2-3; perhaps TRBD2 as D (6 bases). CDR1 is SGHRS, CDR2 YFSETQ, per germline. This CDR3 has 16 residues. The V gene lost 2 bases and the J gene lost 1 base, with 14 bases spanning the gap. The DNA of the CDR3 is TGCGCCAGCAGCTTTGGTCGGGACTCAGGCACAGATACGCAGTATTTT. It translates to CASSFGRDSGTDTQYF.

The CDR3 DNA reads as TGTGCCAGCAGCTTGAAACTAGCAAGCACAGATACGCAGTATTTT. It yields the protein CASSLKLASTDTQYF. The chain has TRBV13 and TRBJ2-3; D possibly corresponds to TRBD2 (6 bases). The ends were cut back, 3 bases at V and 0 bases at J, with 10 bases in the middle. The length of the CDR3 is 15 residues. Germline values: CDR1 PRHDT, CDR2 FYEKMQ (reference sequence).

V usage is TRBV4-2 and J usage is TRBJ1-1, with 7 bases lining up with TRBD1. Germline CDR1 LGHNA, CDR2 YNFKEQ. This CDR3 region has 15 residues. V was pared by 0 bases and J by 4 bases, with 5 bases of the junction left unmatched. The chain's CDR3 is CASSQEKGAGTEAFF. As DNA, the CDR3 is TGTGCCAGCAGCCAAGAGAAGGGGGCCGGCACTGAAGCTTTCTTT.

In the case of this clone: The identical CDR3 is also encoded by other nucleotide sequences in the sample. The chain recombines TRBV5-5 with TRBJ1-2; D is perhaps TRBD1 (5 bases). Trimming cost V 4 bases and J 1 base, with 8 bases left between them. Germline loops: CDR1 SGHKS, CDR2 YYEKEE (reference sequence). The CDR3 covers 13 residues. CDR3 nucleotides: TGTGCCAGCAGCCGTAGGGGTAACTATGGCTACACCTTC. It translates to CASSRRGNYGYTF. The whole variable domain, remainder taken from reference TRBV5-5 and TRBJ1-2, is DAGVTQSPTHLIKTRGQQVTLRCSPISGHKSVSWYQQVLGQGPQFIFQYYEKEERGRGNFPDRFSARQFPNYSSELNVNALLLGDSALYLCASSRRGNYGYTFGSGTRLTVV.

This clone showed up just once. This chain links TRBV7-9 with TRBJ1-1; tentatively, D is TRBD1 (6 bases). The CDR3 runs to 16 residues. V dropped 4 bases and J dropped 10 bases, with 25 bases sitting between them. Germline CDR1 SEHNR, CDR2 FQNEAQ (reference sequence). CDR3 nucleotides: TGTGCCAGCAGCTCAATAGAGGGGTACAGGGTAGTGGGAGCTTTCTTT. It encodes CASSSIEGYRVVGAFF.

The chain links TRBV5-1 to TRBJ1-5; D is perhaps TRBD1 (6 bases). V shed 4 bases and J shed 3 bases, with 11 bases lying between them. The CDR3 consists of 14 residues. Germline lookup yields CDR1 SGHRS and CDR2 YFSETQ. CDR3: CASSTGQPNQPQHF. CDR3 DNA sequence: TGCGCCAGCAGCACCGGACAGCCCAATCAGCCCCAGCATTTT.

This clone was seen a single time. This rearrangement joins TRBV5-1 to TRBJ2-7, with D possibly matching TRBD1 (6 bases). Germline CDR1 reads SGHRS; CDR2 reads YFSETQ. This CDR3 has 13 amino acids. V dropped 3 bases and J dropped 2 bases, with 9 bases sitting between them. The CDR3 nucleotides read TGCGCCAGCAGCTGGGACATAACCTACGAGCAGTACTTC. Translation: CASSWDITYEQYF. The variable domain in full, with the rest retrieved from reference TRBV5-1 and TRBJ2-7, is KAGVTQTPRYLIKTRGQQVTLSCSPISGHRSVSWYQQTPGQGLQFLFEYFSETQRNKGNFPGRFSGRQFSNSRSEMNVSTLELGDSALYLCASSWDITYEQYFGPGTRLTVT.

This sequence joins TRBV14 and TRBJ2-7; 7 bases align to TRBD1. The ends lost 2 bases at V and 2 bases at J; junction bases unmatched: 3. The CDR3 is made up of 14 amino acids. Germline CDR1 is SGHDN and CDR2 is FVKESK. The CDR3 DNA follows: TGTGCCAGCAGCCAATACGGGACAGCCTACGAGCAGTACTTC. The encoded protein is CASSQYGTAYEQYF.

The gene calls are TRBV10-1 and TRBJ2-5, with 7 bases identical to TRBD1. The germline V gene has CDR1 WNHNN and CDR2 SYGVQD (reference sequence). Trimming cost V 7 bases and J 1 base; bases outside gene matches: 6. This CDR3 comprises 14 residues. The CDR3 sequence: CASMVGQPQETQYF. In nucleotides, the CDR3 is TGCGCCAGCATGGTGGGACAGCCCCAAGAGACCCAGTACTTC.

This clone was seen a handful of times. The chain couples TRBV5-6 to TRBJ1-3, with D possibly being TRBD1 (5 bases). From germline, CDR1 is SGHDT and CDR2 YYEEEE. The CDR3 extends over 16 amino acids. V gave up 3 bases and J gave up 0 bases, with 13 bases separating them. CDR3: CASSYPQATSGNTIYF. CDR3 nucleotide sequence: TGTGCCAGCAGCTATCCACAGGCTACCTCTGGAAACACCATATATTTT.

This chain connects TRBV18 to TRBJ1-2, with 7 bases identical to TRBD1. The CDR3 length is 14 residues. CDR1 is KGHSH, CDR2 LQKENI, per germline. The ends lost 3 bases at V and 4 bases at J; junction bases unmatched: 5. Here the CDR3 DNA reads TGTGCCAGCTCACCGCAGGGGGAGGTCTATGGCTACACCTTC. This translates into CASSPQGEVYGYTF.

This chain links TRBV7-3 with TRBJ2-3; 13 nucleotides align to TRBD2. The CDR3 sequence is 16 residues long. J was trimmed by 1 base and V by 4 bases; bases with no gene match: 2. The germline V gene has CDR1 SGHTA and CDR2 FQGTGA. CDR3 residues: CASSSGTSGGTDTQYF. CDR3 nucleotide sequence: TGTGCCAGCAGCTCCGGGACTAGCGGGGGCACAGATACGCAGTATTTT.

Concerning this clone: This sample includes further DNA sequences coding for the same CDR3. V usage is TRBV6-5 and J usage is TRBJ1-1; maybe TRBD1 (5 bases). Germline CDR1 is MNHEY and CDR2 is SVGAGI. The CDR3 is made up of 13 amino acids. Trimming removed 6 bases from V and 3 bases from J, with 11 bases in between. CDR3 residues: CASSRTGDTEAFF. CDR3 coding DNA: TGTGCCAGCAGCCGTACAGGAGACACTGAAGCTTTCTTT.

CDR3 nucleotide sequence: TGTGCCAGCAGGCAGGGGAGGAACACTGAAGCTTTCTTT. Translating gives CASRQGRNTEAFF. This sequence joins TRBV27 and TRBJ1-1; D perhaps matches TRBD1 (6 bases). Germline V CDR1 and CDR2: MNHEY, SMNVEV (reference sequence). This CDR3 contains 13 residues. The ends were cut back, 6 bases at V and 1 base at J, with 9 bases in the middle.

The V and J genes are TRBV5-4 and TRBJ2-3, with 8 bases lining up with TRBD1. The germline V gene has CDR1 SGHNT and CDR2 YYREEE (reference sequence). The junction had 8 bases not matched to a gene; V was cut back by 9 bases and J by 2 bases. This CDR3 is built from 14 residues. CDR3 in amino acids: CATETGQDTDTQYF. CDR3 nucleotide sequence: TGTGCCACCGAAACGGGACAGGACACAGATACGCAGTATTTT. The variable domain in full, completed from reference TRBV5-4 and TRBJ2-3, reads ETGVTQSPTHLIKTRGQQVTLRCSSQSGHNTVSWYQQALGQGPQFIFQYYREEENGRGNFPPRFSGLQFPNYSSELNVNALELDDSALYLCATETGQDTDTQYFGPGTRLTVL.

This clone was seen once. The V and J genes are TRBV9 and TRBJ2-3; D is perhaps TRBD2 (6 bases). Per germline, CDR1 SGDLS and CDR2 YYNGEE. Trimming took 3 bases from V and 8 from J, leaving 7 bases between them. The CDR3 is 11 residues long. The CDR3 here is CASSAGGTQYF. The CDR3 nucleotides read TGTGCCAGCAGCGCCGGGGGTACGCAGTATTTT.

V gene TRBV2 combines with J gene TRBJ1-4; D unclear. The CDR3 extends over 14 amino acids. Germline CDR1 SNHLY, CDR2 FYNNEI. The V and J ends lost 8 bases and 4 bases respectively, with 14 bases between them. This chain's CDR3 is CASFLGGNNEKLFF. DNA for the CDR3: TGTGCCAGCTTTCTCGGCGGAAATAATGAAAAACTGTTTTTT.